One sample yielded the 13 T cell receptor beta chains listed below, sequenced in a study of cytomegalovirus exposure and HLA in healthy donors. Vbeta (60) and Jbeta (13) primers were used in the PCR. TCRdb's table, derived via immunoSEQ multiplex PCR, lists solely in-frame clones and lacks some. This sample has roughly 160,000 clones, with approximately 84% found just once. The sequencing sample was made of PBMCs. The receptors shown here come from a woman in her forties or fifties in good health and CMV-seropositive.

The table lists this clone with a count of one. The CDR3 sequence: CASSERGVDGYTF. In nucleotides, the CDR3 is TGTGCCAGCAGTGAGCGGGGGGTGGATGGCTACACCTTC. The J gene is TRBJ1-2, the V gene TRBV6-1; TRBD1 is a possible D gene (5 bases). Trimming removed 3 bases at V and 6 bases at J, with 11 bases between. Germline loops: CDR1 MNHNS, CDR2 SASEGT. CDR3 length: 13 amino acids.

The genes are TRBV7-2 and TRBJ2-3; 9 bases fit TRBD1. The CDR3 has 15 residues. Germline lookup yields CDR1 SGHTA and CDR2 FQGNSA. The J segment lost 5 bases and the V segment lost 3 bases, leaving 6 bases of the junction unmatched. CDR3 region: CASSLATGGIDTQYF. The CDR3, as DNA: TGTGCCAGCAGCTTGGCCACAGGGGGCATAGATACGCAGTATTTT.

This chain links TRBV6-1 with TRBJ2-2; the match to TRBD2 covers 12 bases. V lost 0 bases and J lost 7; bases outside the gene matches: 3. The CDR3 is made up of 16 amino acids. Germline V gene sequence: CDR1 MNHNS, CDR2 SASEGT. The CDR3 bases are TGTGCCAGCAGTGAAGCCATGACTAGCGGGAGCGGGGAGCTGTTTTTT. Its protein product is CASSEAMTSGSGELFF.

The chain employs TRBV28 and TRBJ1-4, with D perhaps TRBD1 (6 bases). V was cut by 5 bases and J by 3 bases, with 13 bases left in between. The CDR3 runs to 15 residues. Germline CDR1 reads MDHEN; CDR2 reads SYDVKM. The chain's CDR3 is CASSAQTGPNEKLFF. CDR3 nucleotide sequence: TGTGCCAGCAGTGCCCAGACAGGACCTAATGAAAAACTGTTTTTT.

This clone was recorded a few times. The V gene is TRBV11-3, the J gene TRBJ2-2; D may be TRBD2 (5 bases). The CDR3 runs 15 residues. Germline assignment: CDR1 SGHNT and CDR2 YENEEA. V lost 1 base and J 4 bases, leaving 10 bases between the germline ends. The CDR3 DNA reads as TGTGCCAGCAGCTTAGTCGGGGTGGGCACCGGGGAGCTGTTTTTT. This codes for CASSLVGVGTGELFF.

The CDR3 DNA sequence: TGCGCCAGCAGTCAGCCGGAACAGGGGGTCCCGTACCAAGAGACCCAGTACTTC. Amino acid sequence: CASSQPEQGVPYQETQYF. The chain joins TRBV23-1 to TRBJ2-5, with 8 bases aligning to TRBD1. TRBV23-1 is an ORF, with its function uncertain. Losses at the gene ends were 3 bases for V and 0 bases for J; bases not matched to a gene: 12. CDR3 length: 18 amino acids.

The chain has TRBV6-6 and TRBJ1-5, with TRBD1 matching over 8 bases. Unmatched junction bases numbered 3, after V lost 4 bases and J lost 1 base. CDR1 is MNHNY and CDR2 is SVGAGI in the germline V gene (reference sequence). The CDR3 loop spans 15 amino acids. CDR3 nucleotides: TGTGCCAGCAGTTCCCACAGGGGGAGCAATCAGCCCCAGCATTTT. It encodes CASSSHRGSNQPQHF.

Here the CDR3 DNA reads TGTGCCAGCTCACCACCGTCCGGGACTACTTACAATGAGCAGTTCTTC. Translating gives CASSPPSGTTYNEQFF. J is TRBJ2-1 and V is TRBV18; 7 nucleotides agree with TRBD2. The CDR3 runs 16 residues. J lost 4 bases, V lost 0 bases, and 6 bases had no gene match. Germline lookup yields CDR1 KGHSH and CDR2 LQKENI.

The rearrangement joins TRBV7-5 to TRBJ2-5; the listed D gene, TRBD2, was not tested against the DNA. TRBV7-5 is a documented pseudogene. The CDR3 extends over 16 amino acids. CDR3 bases: TGTGCCAGAAGCCCCGACCAGACGGGAGGGCCAGAGACCCAGTACTTC. It translates to CARSPDQTGGPETQYF.

In the case of this clone: Compared with germline, one end of the junction differs, possibly owing to a read error. The rearrangement links TRBV7-7 to TRBJ2-1, with 7 nucleotides matching TRBD2. CDR3 length: 16 residues. CDR1 and CDR2 from the germline V gene are SSHAT and FNYEAQ (reference sequence). In DNA, the CDR3 is TGTGCTAGCAGCCCCACCGGGACTACAGGCCGGGGTGAGCAGTTCTTC. Residues: CASSPTGTTGRGEQFF.

The rearrangement joins TRBV7-6 to TRBJ2-5; possible D gene TRBD2, 6 bases. The germline V and J ends were trimmed by 7 bases and 4 bases, with 22 bases remaining between them. CDR3 length equals 16 residues. Germline CDR1 is SGHVS and CDR2 is FNYEAQ. CDR3 sequence (DNA): TGTGCCAGCAACAACAACCGGCGGGGCAGGGCAGAGACCCAGTACTTC. This translates into CASNNNRRGRAETQYF.

The chain joins TRBV7-2 to TRBJ1-2; TRBD1 matches 9 bases. J was trimmed by 5 bases and V by 5 bases; bases with no gene match: 9. CDR1 and CDR2 (germline): SGHTA, FQGNSA. This CDR3 spans 15 amino acids. CDR3 in amino acids: CASSRTGGESYGYTF. Here the CDR3 DNA reads TGTGCCAGCAGCCGAACAGGGGGCGAGTCGTATGGCTACACCTTC.

CDR3 in DNA: TGTGCCAGCAGCTTCGGAGCGACAGGGGGCCCCTACGAGCAGTACTTC. This sequence encodes CASSFGATGGPYEQYF. The J gene is TRBJ2-7, the V gene TRBV7-8; 10 nucleotides line up with TRBD1. The CDR3 extends over 16 amino acids. Germline values: CDR1 SGHVS, CDR2 FQNEAQ. The trim removed 3 bases at V and 2 bases at J, leaving 7 bases unmatched.